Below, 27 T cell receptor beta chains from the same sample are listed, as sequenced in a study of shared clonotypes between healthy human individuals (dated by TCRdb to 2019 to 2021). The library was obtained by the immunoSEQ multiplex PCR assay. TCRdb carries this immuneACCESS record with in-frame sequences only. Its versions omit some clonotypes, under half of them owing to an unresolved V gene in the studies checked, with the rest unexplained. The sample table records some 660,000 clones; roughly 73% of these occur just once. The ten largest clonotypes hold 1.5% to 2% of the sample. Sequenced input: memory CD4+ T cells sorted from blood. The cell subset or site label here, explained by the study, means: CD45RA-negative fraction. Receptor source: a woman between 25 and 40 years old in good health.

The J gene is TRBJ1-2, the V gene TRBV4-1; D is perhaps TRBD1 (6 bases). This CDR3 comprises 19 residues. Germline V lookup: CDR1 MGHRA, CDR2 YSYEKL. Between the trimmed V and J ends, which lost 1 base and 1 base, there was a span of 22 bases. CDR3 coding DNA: TGCGCCAGCAGCCAAGCGGGCTCTGGACAGTCGACCTTTAACTATGGCTACACCTTC. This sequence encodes CASSQAGSGQSTFNYGYTF.

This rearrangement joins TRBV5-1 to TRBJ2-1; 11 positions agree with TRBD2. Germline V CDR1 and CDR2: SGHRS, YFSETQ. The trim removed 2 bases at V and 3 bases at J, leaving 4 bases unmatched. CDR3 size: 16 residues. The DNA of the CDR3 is TGCGCCAGCAGCTTCGCTAGCGGGAGGTACTACAATGAGCAGTTCTTC. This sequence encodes CASSFASGRYYNEQFF.

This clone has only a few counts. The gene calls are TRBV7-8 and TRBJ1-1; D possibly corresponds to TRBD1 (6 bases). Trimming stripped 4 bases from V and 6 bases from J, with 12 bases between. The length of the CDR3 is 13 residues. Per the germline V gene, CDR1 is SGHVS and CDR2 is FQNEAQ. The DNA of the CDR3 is TGTGCCAGCAGCTCTACAGGGTACTCTGAAGCTTTCTTT. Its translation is CASSSTGYSEAFF.

The CDR3 DNA sequence: TGTGCCAGCAGCTTAGGGGAGGCCGCCTACTACGAGCAGTACTTC. Amino acids: CASSLGEAAYYEQYF. The chain carries TRBV11-1 and TRBJ2-7, with a tentative D call TRBD2 (6 bases). The V end was cut by 1 base, the J end by 3 bases, with 13 bases between. Per germline, CDR1 SGHAT and CDR2 FQDESV (reference sequence). The CDR3 is made up of 15 amino acids.

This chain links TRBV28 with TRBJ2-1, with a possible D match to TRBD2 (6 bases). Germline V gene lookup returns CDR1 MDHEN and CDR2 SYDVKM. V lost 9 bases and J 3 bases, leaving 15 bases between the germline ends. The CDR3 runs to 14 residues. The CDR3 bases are TGTGCCAGTGGAGGGGCGACTCTCTACAATGAGCAGTTCTTC. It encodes CASGGATLYNEQFF.

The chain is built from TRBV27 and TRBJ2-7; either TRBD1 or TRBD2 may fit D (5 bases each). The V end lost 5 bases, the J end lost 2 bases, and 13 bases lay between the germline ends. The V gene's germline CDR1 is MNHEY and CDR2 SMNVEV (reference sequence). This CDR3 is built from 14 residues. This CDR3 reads CASSTGRLAYEQYF. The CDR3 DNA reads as TGTGCCAGCAGTACGGGGCGTCTTGCCTACGAGCAGTACTTC.

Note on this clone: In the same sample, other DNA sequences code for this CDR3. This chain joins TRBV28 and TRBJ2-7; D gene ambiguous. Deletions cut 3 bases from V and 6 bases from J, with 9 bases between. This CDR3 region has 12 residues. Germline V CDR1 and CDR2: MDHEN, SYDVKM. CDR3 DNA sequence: TGTGCCAGCAGTTTGTTCGGCGGCGAGCAGTACTTC. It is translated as CASSLFGGEQYF.

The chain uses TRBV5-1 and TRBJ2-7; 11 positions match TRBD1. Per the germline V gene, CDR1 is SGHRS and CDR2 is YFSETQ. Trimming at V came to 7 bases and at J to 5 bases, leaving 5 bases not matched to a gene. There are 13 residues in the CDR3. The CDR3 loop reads CASRRTGGDEQYF. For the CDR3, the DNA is TGCGCCAGCCGCCGGACAGGGGGCGACGAGCAGTACTTC.

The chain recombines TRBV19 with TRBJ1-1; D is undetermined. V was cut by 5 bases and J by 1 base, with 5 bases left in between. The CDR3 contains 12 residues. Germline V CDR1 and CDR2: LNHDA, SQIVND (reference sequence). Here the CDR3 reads CASSGENTEAFF. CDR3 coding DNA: TGTGCCAGTAGTGGGGAGAACACTGAAGCTTTCTTT.

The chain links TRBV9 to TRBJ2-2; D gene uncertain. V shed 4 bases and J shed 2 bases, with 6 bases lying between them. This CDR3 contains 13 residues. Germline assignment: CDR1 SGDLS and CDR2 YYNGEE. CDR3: CASSSRNTGELFF. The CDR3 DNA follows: TGTGCCAGCAGCAGCCGAAACACCGGGGAGCTGTTTTTT.

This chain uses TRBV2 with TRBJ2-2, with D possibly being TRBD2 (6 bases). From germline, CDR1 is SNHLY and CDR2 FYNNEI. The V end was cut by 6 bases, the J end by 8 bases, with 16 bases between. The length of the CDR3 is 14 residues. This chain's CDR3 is CASSRTGVSGELFF. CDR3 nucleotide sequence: TGTGCCAGCAGCCGGACGGGAGTGTCTGGGGAGCTGTTTTTT. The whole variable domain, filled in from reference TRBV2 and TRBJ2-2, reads EPEVTQTPSHQVTQMGQEVILRCVPISNHLYFYWYRQILGQKVEFLVSFYNNEISEKSEIFDDQFSVERPDGSNFTLKIRSTKLEDSAMYFCASSRTGVSGELFFGEGSRLTVL.

CDR3 region: CASRVERNTGELFF. The CDR3 nucleotides are TGTGCCAGCAGGGTGGAGCGGAACACCGGGGAGCTGTTTTTT. The J gene is TRBJ2-2, the V gene TRBV2; D is unresolved. V was trimmed by 6 bases and J by 1 base, leaving 9 bases between them. The CDR3 extends over 14 amino acids. Germline CDR1 and CDR2: SNHLY and FYNNEI. Complete variable domain (other parts from reference TRBV2 and TRBJ2-2): EPEVTQTPSHQVTQMGQEVILRCVPISNHLYFYWYRQILGQKVEFLVSFYNNEISEKSEIFDDQFSVERPDGSNFTLKIRSTKLEDSAMYFCASRVERNTGELFFGEGSRLTVL.

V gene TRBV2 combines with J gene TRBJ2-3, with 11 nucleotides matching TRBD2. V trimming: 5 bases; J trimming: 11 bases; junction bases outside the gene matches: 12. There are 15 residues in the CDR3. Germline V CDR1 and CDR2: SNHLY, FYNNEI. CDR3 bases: TGTGCCAGCAGTCCGATAGCGGGAGGGCCGGCTCAGCAGTATTTT. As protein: CASSPIAGGPAQQYF.

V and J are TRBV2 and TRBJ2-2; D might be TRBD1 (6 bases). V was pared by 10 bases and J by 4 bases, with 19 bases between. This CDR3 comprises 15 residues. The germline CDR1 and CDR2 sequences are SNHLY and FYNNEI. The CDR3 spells CAIRTDSLGTGELFF. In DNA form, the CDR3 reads TGTGCCATTCGGACAGACAGTTTAGGCACCGGGGAGCTGTTTTTT.

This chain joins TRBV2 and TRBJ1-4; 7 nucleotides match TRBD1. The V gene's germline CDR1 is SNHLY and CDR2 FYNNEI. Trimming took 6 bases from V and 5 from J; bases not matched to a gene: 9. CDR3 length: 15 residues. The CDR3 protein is CASRETGIRNEKLFF. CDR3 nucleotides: TGTGCCAGCAGGGAGACAGGGATCAGGAATGAAAAACTGTTTTTT. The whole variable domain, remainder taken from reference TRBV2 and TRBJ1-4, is EPEVTQTPSHQVTQMGQEVILRCVPISNHLYFYWYRQILGQKVEFLVSFYNNEISEKSEIFDDQFSVERPDGSNFTLKIRSTKLEDSAMYFCASRETGIRNEKLFFGSGTQLSVL.

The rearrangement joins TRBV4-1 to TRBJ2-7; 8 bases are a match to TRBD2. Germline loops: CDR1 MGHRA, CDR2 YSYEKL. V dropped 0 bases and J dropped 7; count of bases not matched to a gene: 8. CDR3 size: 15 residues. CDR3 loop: CASSQESGSIGEQYF. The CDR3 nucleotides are TGCGCCAGCAGCCAAGAAAGCGGGAGCATTGGAGAGCAGTACTTC.

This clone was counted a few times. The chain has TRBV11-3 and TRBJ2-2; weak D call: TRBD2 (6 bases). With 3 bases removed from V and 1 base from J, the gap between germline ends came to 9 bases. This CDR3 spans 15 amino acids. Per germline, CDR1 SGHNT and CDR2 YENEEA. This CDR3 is CASSLRGLNTGELFF. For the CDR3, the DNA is TGTGCCAGCAGCTTGCGGGGCCTGAACACCGGGGAGCTGTTTTTT.

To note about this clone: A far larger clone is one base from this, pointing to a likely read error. The CDR3 is CASTGRGVASIGYTF. In DNA form, the CDR3 reads TGTGCCAGCACCGGAAGAGGTGTAGCTTCTATAGGCTACACCTTC. The V call is TRBV6-1, the J call TRBJ1-2; no firm D call. CDR3 size: 15 residues. CDR1 MNHNS and CDR2 SASEGT come from the germline V gene. V dropped 7 bases and J dropped 8 bases, with 23 bases sitting between them.

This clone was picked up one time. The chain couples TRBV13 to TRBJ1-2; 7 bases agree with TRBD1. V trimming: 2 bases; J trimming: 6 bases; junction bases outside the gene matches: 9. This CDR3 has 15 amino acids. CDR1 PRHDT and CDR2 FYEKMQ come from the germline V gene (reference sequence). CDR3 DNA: TGTGCCAGCAGCTTAAATTTTGGACAGGTTGATGGCTACACCTTC. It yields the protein CASSLNFGQVDGYTF. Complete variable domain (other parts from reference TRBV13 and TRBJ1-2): AAGVIQSPRHLIKEKRETATLKCYPIPRHDTVYWYQQGPGQDPQFLISFYEKMQSDKGSIPDRFSAQQFSDYHSELNMSSLELGDSALYFCASSLNFGQVDGYTFGSGTRLTVV.

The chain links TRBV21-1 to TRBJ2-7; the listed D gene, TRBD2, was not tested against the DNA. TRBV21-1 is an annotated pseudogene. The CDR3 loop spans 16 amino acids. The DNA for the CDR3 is TGTGCCAGCAGCAAGGGGGTTCGCGGGAGGTGCTACGAGCAGTACTTC. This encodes CASSKGVRGRCYEQYF.

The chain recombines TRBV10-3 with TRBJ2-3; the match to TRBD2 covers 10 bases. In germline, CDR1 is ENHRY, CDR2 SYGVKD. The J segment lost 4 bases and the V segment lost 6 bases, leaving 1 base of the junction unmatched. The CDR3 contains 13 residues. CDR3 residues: CAISLAGADTQYF. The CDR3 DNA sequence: TGTGCCATCAGCCTAGCGGGAGCAGATACGCAGTATTTT.

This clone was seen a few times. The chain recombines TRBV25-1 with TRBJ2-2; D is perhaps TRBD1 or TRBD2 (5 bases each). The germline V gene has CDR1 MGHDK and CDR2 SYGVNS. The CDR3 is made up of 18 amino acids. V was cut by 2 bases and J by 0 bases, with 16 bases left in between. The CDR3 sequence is CASSEPPGTDSNTGELFF. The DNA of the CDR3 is TGTGCCAGCAGTGAACCCCCGGGGACCGATTCGAACACCGGGGAGCTGTTTTTT. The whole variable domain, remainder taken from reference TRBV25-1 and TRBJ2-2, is EADIYQTPRYLVIGTGKKITLECSQTMGHDKMYWYQQDPGMELHLIHYSYGVNSTEKGDLSSESTVSRIRTEHFPLTLESARPSHTSQYLCASSEPPGTDSNTGELFFGEGSRLTVL.

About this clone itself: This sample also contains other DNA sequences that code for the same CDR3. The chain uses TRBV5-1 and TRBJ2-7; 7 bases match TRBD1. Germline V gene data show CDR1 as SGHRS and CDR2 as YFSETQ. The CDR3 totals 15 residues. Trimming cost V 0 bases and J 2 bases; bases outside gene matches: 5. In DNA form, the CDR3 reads TGCGCCAGCAGCTTGGAGGGACAGTTAGCCTACGAGCAGTACTTC. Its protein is CASSLEGQLAYEQYF.

The CDR3 loop is CASSVERGVGGELFF. CDR3 bases: TGTGCCAGCAGTGTGGAAAGGGGTGTAGGCGGGGAGCTGTTTTTT. The chain combines TRBV6-5 with TRBJ2-2, with TRBD1 as a possible D gene (5 bases). The CDR3 contains 15 residues. Germline V gene sequence: CDR1 MNHEY, CDR2 SVGAGI. The germline V and J ends were trimmed by 5 bases and 7 bases, with 17 bases remaining between them.

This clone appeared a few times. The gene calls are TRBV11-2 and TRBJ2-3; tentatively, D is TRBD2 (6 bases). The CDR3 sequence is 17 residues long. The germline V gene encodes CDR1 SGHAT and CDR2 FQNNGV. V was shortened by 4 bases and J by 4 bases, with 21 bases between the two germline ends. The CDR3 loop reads CASSSSRASDYADTQYF. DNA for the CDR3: TGTGCCAGCAGCTCCAGCCGGGCTAGCGATTATGCAGATACGCAGTATTTT. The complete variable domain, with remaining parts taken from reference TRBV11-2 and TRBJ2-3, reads EAGVAQSPRYKIIEKRQSVAFWCNPISGHATLYWYQQILGQGPKLLIQFQNNGVVDDSQLPKDRFSAERLKGVDSTLKIQPAKLEDSAVYLCASSSSRASDYADTQYFGPGTRLTVL.

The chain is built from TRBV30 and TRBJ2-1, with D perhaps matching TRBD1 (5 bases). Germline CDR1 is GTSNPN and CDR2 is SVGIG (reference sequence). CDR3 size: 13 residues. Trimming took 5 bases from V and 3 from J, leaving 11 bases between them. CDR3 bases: TGTGCCTGGGGGGCGGACCTCTACAATGAGCAGTTCTTC. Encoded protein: CAWGADLYNEQFF.

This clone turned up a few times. The CDR3 region is CASSLMLAGGVTSYEQYF. CDR3 sequence (DNA): TGTGCCAGCAGCTTAATGCTAGCGGGAGGGGTAACCTCCTACGAGCAGTACTTC. This chain uses TRBV11-2 with TRBJ2-7, with 12 bases that match TRBD2. The J segment lost 0 bases and the V segment lost 2 bases, leaving 8 bases of the junction unmatched. The V gene's germline CDR1 is SGHAT and CDR2 FQNNGV. The CDR3 has 18 residues. Looking up the rest from reference TRBV11-2 and TRBJ2-7 gives the full variable domain: EAGVAQSPRYKIIEKRQSVAFWCNPISGHATLYWYQQILGQGPKLLIQFQNNGVVDDSQLPKDRFSAERLKGVDSTLKIQPAKLEDSAVYLCASSLMLAGGVTSYEQYFGPGTRLTVT.